This T cell receptor (beta chain) came from a study of blood T cells in healthy people across ages. Between the trimmed V and J ends, which lost 2 bases and 4 bases, there was a span of 8 bases. This CDR3 is built from 13 residues. Germline V lookup: CDR1 MNHNS, CDR2 SASEGT. Then a second PCR, running about 6 to 12 cycles, was carried out with a sample-barcoded 5' primer and a J-beta primer mix. Every individual sample yielded 2.5 million or more paired-end reads (each containing CDR3). TCRdb ran MiXCR on the 5' RACE reads and lists one entry per CDR3 protein. The sample gives over a million distinct CDR3 sequences, roughly 60% of which show up once; under 8.5% is in the top ten.

V and J are TRBV6-1 and TRBJ1-1; D unresolved. The receptor comes from a man in his late teens or twenties in good health. Sequences were obtained from blood. The CDR3 nucleotides read TGTGCCAGCAGTGAATGGCAGCTCACTGAAGCTTTCTTT. It yields the protein CASSEWQLTEAFF.